This T cell receptor (beta chain) was recovered during a study of blood T cell repertoires in COVID-19. Study in general: Researchers got acute and convalescent COVID-19 samples from the United States, Italy and Spain.

Under the authors' procedure: Amplification of reference gene primers was used by the study to estimate nucleated cell counts. The data were produced by immunoSEQ multiplex PCR, yet TCRdb's version contains in-frame clones alone and is incomplete. The D gene and trimming were derived from the DNA, and the V and J assignments and clone size from that table. This table has roughly 170,000 clones, 80% to 90% appearing once. The length of the CDR3 is 16 residues. Germline V CDR1 and CDR2: SGHNT, YENEEA. V shed 0 bases, J shed 9 bases, and the junction held 9 bases outside the gene matches. This sequence joins TRBV11-3 and TRBJ2-3; the match to TRBD2 covers 10 bases. The sequenced sample was peripheral blood. The TCR originated in a man aged 40-55 years who had recovered from COVID-19. The CDR3 sequence is CASSLDQGAGGHTQYF. DNA of the CDR3: TGTGCCAGCAGCTTAGATCAAGGAGCGGGGGGGCACACGCAGTATTTT.